These T cell receptor beta chains were read from a single sample in a study of T cells after yellow fever vaccination. TCRdb used MiXCR to reprocess the 5' RACE reads, holding one entry per CDR3 protein. The repertoire includes 200,000 to 300,000 distinct CDR3 sequences, over 3% of them detected once, and about 20% sits in the top ten. The sequenced sample was PBMCs, obtained 15 days after the yellow fever booster vaccination. The receptor set was obtained from a man between 18 and 29 years old who received the YFV17D yellow fever vaccine. Each CDR3 is given with its conserved first and last residue. A D gene is named only where the DNA matches it firmly. Expanded clones get a size class; other rows say once, few or many, or leave the size out.

TRBJ2-7,TRBV5-4,.,.,CASSLERNSYEQYF,TGTGCCAGCAGCTTGGAAAGGAATTCCTACGAGCAGTACTTC
TRBJ1-6,TRBV5-1,.,many,CASSLGSDSDSPLHF,TGCGCCAGCAGCTTGGGATCCGATTCCGATTCACCCCTCCACTTT
TRBJ2-3,TRBV20-1,.,many,CSAPGRDLGTDTQYF,TGCAGTGCGCCGGGCCGGGATCTGGGTACAGATACGCAGTATTTT
TRBJ2-1,TRBV6-4,TRBD2,few,CASSDSSSGGNNEQFF,TGTGCCAGCAGTGACTCGTCTAGCGGGGGAAACAATGAGCAGTTCTTC
TRBJ2-5,TRBV20-1,.,many,CSAREGEVTQYF,TGCAGTGCTAGAGAAGGGGAGGTGACCCAGTACTTC
TRBJ2-2,TRBV7-9,.,many,CASSVFRTRGRTGELFF,TGTGCCAGCAGCGTTTTTAGGACTAGGGGGCGCACCGGGGAGCTGTTTTTT
TRBJ1-3,TRBV18,.,many,CASSPSQVPGNTIYF,TGTGCCAGCTCACCCTCGCAGGTACCAGGAAACACCATATATTTT
TRBJ2-2,TRBV27,.,many,CASRQNTGELFF,TGTGCCAGCCGACAGAACACCGGGGAGCTGTTTTTT
TRBJ1-6,TRBV5-1,.,many,CASSLDRLGSGDSPLHF,TGCGCCAGCAGCTTGGATCGGCTGGGCAGCGGTGATTCACCCCTCCACTTT
TRBJ1-5,TRBV12-3/TRBV12-4,.,few,CASSLGGRGNQPQHF,TGTGCCAGCAGTTTAGGGGGGAGGGGAAATCAGCCCCAGCATTTT